This T cell receptor (beta chain) was retrieved from a study of T cell responses to AZD1222 COVID-19 vaccine. Study context: Samples with a second dose at about 4 or about 12 weeks were pooled together. Overall study findings and caveats: There were vaccine-associated CD4 TCRs across spike, dominant at 160-218 and 743-854. It was only a handful of AZD1222 recipients who were seropositive at baseline. Spike-specific TCR breadth and depth were elevated following two AZD1222 doses.

TCRdb's table, derived via immunoSEQ multiplex PCR, lists solely in-frame clones and lacks some. Of fewer than 150,000 clones in the sample, approximately 80% were seen once. Germline V lookup: CDR1 KGHSH, CDR2 LQKENI. V was clipped by 6 bases and J by 0 bases, with 9 bases between them. The CDR3 is 14 amino acids. A note on this clone: No antigen is known for it.

The chain couples TRBV18 to TRBJ1-5; no clear D gene. Sequencing used peripheral blood, obtained on day 0 of AZD1222 vaccination. The receptor was isolated from an adult in good health. In DNA form, the CDR3 reads TGTGCCAGCTCGGCAGAAAATAGCAATCAGCCCCAGCATTTT. It yields the protein CASSAENSNQPQHF.